Listed below are T cell receptor beta chains from one sample, sequenced in a study of T-cell reconstitution after alpha-beta-depleted transplantation in children. MiXCR was run by TCRdb on the PCR reads, yielding one entry per CDR3 protein. The sample has over 300,000 distinct CDR3 sequences, about a tenth seen once. Sequenced here: PBMCs from the stem cell graft donor, sampled from the stem cell graft. Receptors originate from a human donor who donated a stem cell graft to a child with acute lymphoblastic leukemia. CDR3s leave out the opening cysteine and the closing phenylalanine or tryptophan.

CDR3 protein | V gene
SARPPTGTGRLAGDYRAYEQY | TRBV20-1
SVEEVAGVYPYSSSYNEQF | TRBV29-1
ATSFRVGGGDEQF | TRBV15
ASRITGNTEAF | TRBV28
ASSLRSSYNSPLH | TRBV5-5
ASSPGSPTDTQY | TRBV12-3/TRBV12-4
ASSQAALAGSGETQY | TRBV4-1
ASSSGGSGANVLT | TRBV7-2
ASSQAWGGNQPQH | TRBV4-1
ASSADRDSYEQY | TRBV6-1
ASSFSATNEKLF | TRBV7-9
ASSRQGAKEKLF | TRBV2
ASSSGGPLYNEQF | TRBV5-6
SARSTPLYNEQF | TRBV20-1
ASSYSEVQPQH | TRBV6-2/TRBV6-3
SAETGTSAQWEQF | TRBV20-1
SARNRDTNYEQY | TRBV20-1
ASSQALDGTQY | TRBV3-1
ATSDPAGVSRTQY | TRBV24-1
ASSLYGGSRTDTQY | TRBV5-6
ASLLGGTGELF | TRBV5-1
ASSSREEVYNEQF | TRBV11-1
ASSSGQGATGELF | TRBV5-1
ASSPMGQMGTDTQY | TRBV7-9
ASSEGQGYGYGYT | TRBV28
ASSPLNGNTIY | TRBV5-1
AISESLQGEAFYEQY | TRBV10-3
ASSVLGSSYEQY | TRBV7-2
ASSLSSSGNTIY | TRBV12-3/TRBV12-4
ATSRDLARVASDSTF | TRBV15
SANSGRAQTGELF | TRBV20-1
ASSRIAGEGGEQF | TRBV12-3/TRBV12-4
AQHRDGSPYNEQF | TRBV2
ASSHGGSYEQY | TRBV4-3
SARGGDPRYNEQF | TRBV20-1
SVAGLGAETQY | TRBV29-1
ASSYAQVGGVGEQF | TRBV6-5
ASSQVPSGRQF | TRBV4-3
ASSSDYYNEQF | TRBV12-3/TRBV12-4
ASSFRLAKNIH | TRBV28